This entry lists 30 T cell receptor beta chains sequenced from one sample in a study of early T cells in non-severe SARS-CoV-2 infection. TCRdb itself ran the 5' RACE reads through MiXCR, one entry per CDR3 protein. The table lists about 83,000 distinct CDR3 sequences, roughly an eighth of them singletons, with 1.2% to 1.5% in the top ten. The sequenced material came from whole blood. These receptors originate from an adult who was a healthcare worker with PCR-confirmed SARS-CoV-2 infection or an uninfected control (not recorded which).

This clonotype was counted at least ten times. The V call is TRBV6-6, the J call TRBJ2-7; D call uncertain. The CDR3 is made up of 16 amino acids. V dropped 0 bases and J dropped 2 bases, with 14 bases sitting between them. The V gene's germline CDR1 is MNHNY and CDR2 SVGAGI (reference sequence). In nucleotides, the CDR3 is TGTGCCAGCAGTTACTCGTTCCACACCGGTACCTACGAGCAGTACTTC. This codes for CASSYSFHTGTYEQYF.

This clonotype was found many times. The chain carries TRBV6-2 or TRBV6-3 and TRBJ1-1; D is undetermined. The germline CDR1 and CDR2 sequences are MNHEY and SVGEGT. This CDR3 has 14 amino acids. V was clipped by 2 bases and J by 7 bases, with 14 bases between them. For the CDR3, the DNA is TGTGCCAGCAGTTACGCAGAAGCGACGGATGAAGCTTTCTTT. Its protein product is CASSYAEATDEAFF.

V is TRBV2 and J is TRBJ2-5; D is uncertain. V lost 6 bases and J lost 2, with 13 bases in between. Germline CDR1 is SNHLY and CDR2 is FYNNEI. There are 14 residues in the CDR3. Written as DNA, the CDR3 is TGTGCCAGCAGCGAACAGCTCCGGCAAGAGACCCAGTACTTC. Translation: CASSEQLRQETQYF.

This chain uses TRBV10-3 with TRBJ2-7, with TRBD2 matching 15 bases. Germline V CDR1 and CDR2: ENHRY, SYGVKD. This CDR3 region has 12 residues. Unmatched junction bases numbered 7, after V lost 11 bases and J lost 11 bases. CDR3 residues: CAVGLAGGVEYF. In DNA form, the CDR3 reads TGTGCCGTGGGACTAGCGGGGGGAGTAGAGTACTTC.

This clonotype was picked up a small number of times. The chain has TRBV6-5 and TRBJ2-1; D unclear. The CDR3 contains 15 residues. Deletions cut 2 bases from V and 0 bases from J, with 8 bases between. From germline, CDR1 is MNHEY and CDR2 SVGAGI. Written as DNA, the CDR3 is TGTGCCAGCAGTTACGAGGCCACCTCCTACAATGAGCAGTTCTTC. Protein: CASSYEATSYNEQFF.

This clonotype was counted a few times. V gene TRBV7-9 combines with J gene TRBJ2-7; 7 positions agree with TRBD1. CDR3 length: 14 amino acids. CDR1 SEHNR and CDR2 FQNEAQ come from the germline V gene (reference sequence). Trimming took 5 bases from V and 1 from J; bases not matched to a gene: 5. CDR3 sequence reads: CASSPPGQSYEQYF. CDR3 in DNA: TGTGCCAGCAGCCCACCGGGACAGTCCTACGAGCAGTACTTC. Full variable domain (remainder filled in from reference TRBV7-9 and TRBJ2-7): DTGVSQNPRHKITKRGQNVTFRCDPISEHNRLYWYRQTLGQGPEFLTYFQNEAQLEKSRLLSDRFSAERPKGSFSTLEIQRTEQGDSAMYLCASSPPGQSYEQYFGPGTRLTVT.

This clonotype has at least ten counts. The CDR3 region has the DNA TGCAGCGCCGCAGGGGGCAGCTATGGCTACACCTTC. Amino acids: CSAAGGSYGYTF. The chain has TRBV29-1 and TRBJ1-2; 8 nucleotides match TRBD1. Losses at the gene ends were 7 bases for V and 4 bases for J; bases not matched to a gene: 5. Per germline, CDR1 SQVTM and CDR2 ANQGSEA. This CDR3 is 12 amino acids long.

The chain couples TRBV7-2 to TRBJ2-5; 14 bases are a match to TRBD2. J was trimmed by 4 bases and V by 6 bases; bases with no gene match: 7. The CDR3 loop spans 16 amino acids. Looked up from germline, CDR1 is SGHTA and CDR2 is FQGNSA. In DNA, the CDR3 is TGTGCCAGCAGTCCCCGGACTAGCGGGGGGTCAGAGACCCAGTACTTC. This gives the protein CASSPRTSGGSETQYF.

This clonotype was counted many times. The CDR3 DNA is TGTGCCAGCAGCTCGGACAGGTCCCCAGAGACCCAGTACTTC. Its translation: CASSSDRSPETQYF. The chain couples TRBV5-6 to TRBJ2-5; 7 positions agree with TRBD1. Trimming took 3 bases from V and 4 from J; bases not matched to a gene: 6. This CDR3 is built from 14 residues. CDR1 and CDR2 (germline): SGHDT, YYEEEE.

The genes are TRBV6-2 or TRBV6-3 and TRBJ1-1; D unresolved. From germline, CDR1 is MNHEY and CDR2 SVGEGT. The CDR3 consists of 12 residues. The V gene lost 7 bases and the J gene lost 1 base, with 7 bases spanning the gap. CDR3: CASIRENTEAFF. The CDR3 DNA is TGTGCCAGCATCCGGGAGAACACTGAAGCTTTCTTT.

The chain is built from TRBV11-2 and TRBJ2-7; D is unclear. V gave up 3 bases and J gave up 7 bases, with 22 bases separating them. The CDR3 is 16 amino acids. From germline, CDR1 is SGHAT and CDR2 FQNNGV. Here the CDR3 DNA reads TGTGCCAGCAGCTTCTGGGGATCCAAGGGCACGAAGGAGCAGTACTTC. This encodes CASSFWGSKGTKEQYF.

The chain links TRBV7-9 to TRBJ2-1; possibly TRBD1 for D (5 bases). There are 15 residues in the CDR3. Trimming took off 4 bases at V and 4 bases at J, with 14 bases between the two ends. CDR1 and CDR2 (germline): SEHNR, FQNEAQ (reference sequence). The CDR3 region has the DNA TGTGCCAGCAGCTCCCTTGAGACAGAGTACAATGAGCAGTTCTTC. The encoded protein is CASSSLETEYNEQFF.

The V gene is TRBV2, the J gene TRBJ2-3; perhaps TRBD2 as D (5 bases). Germline CDR1 reads SNHLY; CDR2 reads FYNNEI. The CDR3 is 16 residues long. V dropped 6 bases and J dropped 0 bases, with 16 bases sitting between them. CDR3 residues: CASSLRGRYSTDTQYF. The CDR3 bases are TGTGCCAGCAGCCTCCGGGGTAGATACAGCACAGATACGCAGTATTTT.

This clonotype was recorded once. The chain joins TRBV18 to TRBJ2-5, with TRBD1 matching over 7 bases. After removal of 6 bases from V and 5 bases from J, the junction contained 6 bases not matched to a gene. This CDR3 has 13 amino acids. Germline assignment: CDR1 KGHSH and CDR2 LQKENI. CDR3 sequence reads: CASSRQGWETQYF. CDR3 sequence (DNA): TGTGCCAGCTCTCGACAGGGTTGGGAGACCCAGTACTTC.

This clonotype has a handful of counts. J is TRBJ1-5 and V is TRBV20-1; possibly TRBD1 for D (5 bases). The germline CDR1 and CDR2 sequences are DFQATT and SNEGSKA (reference sequence). V was shortened by 0 bases and J by 4 bases, with 7 bases between the two germline ends. The CDR3 consists of 13 residues. Here the CDR3 reads CSAREGLNQPQHF. DNA for the CDR3: TGCAGTGCTAGAGAGGGACTGAATCAGCCCCAGCATTTT.

This clonotype was seen repeatedly, ten times or more. The chain couples TRBV30 to TRBJ2-7; D is undetermined. The CDR3 has 12 amino acids. The germline V gene has CDR1 GTSNPN and CDR2 SVGIG (reference sequence). Between the trimmed V and J ends, which lost 3 bases and 2 bases, there was a span of 8 bases. The CDR3 reads CAWRVRTYEQYF. The CDR3 DNA reads as TGTGCCTGGAGGGTCCGGACCTACGAGCAGTACTTC.

A few counts support this clonotype. V gene TRBV30 combines with J gene TRBJ1-1, with a possible D match to TRBD1 (5 bases). Germline-derived CDR1 and CDR2 are GTSNPN and SVGIG (reference sequence). This CDR3 has 13 residues. The V gene lost 3 bases and the J gene lost 6 bases, with 14 bases spanning the gap. CDR3 in amino acids: CAWRASPGAEAFF. The CDR3 region has the DNA TGTGCCTGGAGGGCCTCACCGGGGGCTGAAGCTTTCTTT.

This CDR3 is CSAGGLVETQYF. The CDR3 nucleotides are TGCAGCGCTGGGGGGCTGGTAGAGACCCAGTACTTC. This sequence joins TRBV29-1 and TRBJ2-5; the D call may be TRBD1 or TRBD2 (6 bases each). The V end was cut by 7 bases, the J end by 4 bases, with 13 bases between. CDR1 is SQVTM, CDR2 ANQGSEA, per germline. The CDR3 totals 12 residues.

This clonotype was counted a few times. The chain carries TRBV12-3 or TRBV12-4 and TRBJ2-3; D is possibly TRBD2 (6 bases). The CDR3 has 16 amino acids. V shed 5 bases and J shed 0 bases, with 15 bases lying between them. In DNA, the CDR3 is TGTGCCAGCAGTCAACGGACTATTACTAGCACAGATACGCAGTATTTT. It codes for CASSQRTITSTDTQYF.

This clonotype was seen repeatedly, ten times or more. CDR3 sequence reads: CASSPTMENSYPRGEQYF. As DNA, the CDR3 is TGTGCCAGCTCACCGACGATGGAAAATTCGTATCCTCGCGGAGAGCAGTACTTC. This chain uses TRBV18 with TRBJ2-7; no clear D gene. CDR1 is KGHSH and CDR2 is LQKENI in the germline V gene. This CDR3 region has 18 residues. V was shortened by 3 bases and J by 7 bases, with 28 bases between the two germline ends.

In this sample, this clonotype turned up many times. The CDR3 region has the DNA TGTGCCAGCACCATGGGCGGACTAGGAAGGACCTACAATGAGCAGTTCTTC. Translated, it gives CASTMGGLGRTYNEQFF. This sequence joins TRBV11-2 and TRBJ2-1; the match to TRBD2 covers 7 bases. CDR3 length equals 17 residues. Germline V gene data show CDR1 as SGHAT and CDR2 as FQNNGV. V gave up 7 bases and J gave up 2 bases; unmatched junction bases: 14.

This chain connects TRBV7-6 to TRBJ2-2; possible D gene TRBD1, 6 bases. The CDR3 extends over 14 amino acids. Germline V lookup: CDR1 SGHVS, CDR2 FNYEAQ. Trimming shortened V by 4 bases and J by 1 base, and 7 bases separated the two germline ends. As DNA, the CDR3 is TGTGCCAGCAGCTCACAGGGGAACACCGGGGAGCTGTTTTTT. It encodes CASSSQGNTGELFF.

This clonotype was observed many times. This rearrangement joins TRBV15 to TRBJ2-1, with D tentatively TRBD1 (5 bases). The CDR3 has 14 amino acids. V lost 0 bases and J lost 7, with 10 bases in between. Germline CDR1 is LNHNV and CDR2 is YYDKDF (reference sequence). Here the CDR3 reads CATSRDGAGNEQFF. DNA of the CDR3: TGTGCCACCAGCAGAGATGGTGCAGGGAATGAGCAGTTCTTC. The full variable domain, with the rest looked up from reference TRBV15 and TRBJ2-1, is DAMVIQNPRYQVTQFGKPVTLSCSQTLNHNVMYWYQQKSSQAPKLLFHYYDKDFNNEADTPDNFQSRRPNTSFCFLDIRSPGLGDTAMYLCATSRDGAGNEQFFGPGTRLTVL.

The chain employs TRBV6-5 and TRBJ1-6; unclear D gene. This CDR3 spans 14 amino acids. Looked up from germline, CDR1 is MNHEY and CDR2 is SVGAGI. V shed 5 bases and J shed 10 bases, with 15 bases lying between them. The CDR3: CASSREGARSPLHF. The CDR3 nucleotides are TGTGCCAGCAGTCGGGAGGGAGCACGGTCACCCCTCCACTTT.

The sample holds many counts of this clonotype. This rearrangement joins TRBV10-1 to TRBJ2-3; TRBD2 matches at 9 bases. Germline V gene lookup returns CDR1 WNHNN and CDR2 SYGVQD (reference sequence). The CDR3 loop spans 14 amino acids. Trimming removed 4 bases from V and 1 base from J; junction bases left unmatched: 0. Written as DNA, the CDR3 is TGCGCCAGCAGTGCTAGCGGGGGCACAGATACGCAGTATTTT. This codes for CASSASGGTDTQYF.

This rearrangement joins TRBV7-2 to TRBJ2-7, with D perhaps matching TRBD1 or TRBD2 (6 bases each). The length of the CDR3 is 14 residues. Trimming shortened V by 5 bases and J by 4 bases, and 15 bases separated the two germline ends. CDR1 SGHTA and CDR2 FQGNSA come from the germline V gene. The CDR3 DNA sequence: TGTGCCAGCAGCCCAAGGAGGGGGGTATACGAGCAGTACTTC. It codes for CASSPRRGVYEQYF.

The sample holds many counts of this clonotype. The chain combines TRBV7-9 with TRBJ1-4, with unresolved D. The V end lost 5 bases, the J end lost 6 bases, and 19 bases lay between the germline ends. CDR3 length: 16 amino acids. Per the germline V gene, CDR1 is SEHNR and CDR2 is FQNEAQ (reference sequence). The chain's CDR3 is CASSDRPGDVDEKLFF. The CDR3 region has the DNA TGTGCCAGCAGCGATCGACCTGGGGATGTGGATGAAAAACTGTTTTTT.

This clonotype was seen at least ten times. This rearrangement joins TRBV20-1 to TRBJ1-4, with D possibly being TRBD1 (5 bases). Germline V gene data show CDR1 as DFQATT and CDR2 as SNEGSKA (reference sequence). V shed 4 bases and J shed 0 bases, with 12 bases lying between them. CDR3 size: 15 residues. Written as DNA, the CDR3 is TGCAGTGCTACCGACAGCTCCTCAACTAATGAAAAACTGTTTTTT. This gives the protein CSATDSSSTNEKLFF.

There are a few counts of this clonotype. The rearrangement links TRBV4-1 to TRBJ1-4, with a weak D call TRBD1 (5 bases). Germline-derived CDR1 and CDR2 are MGHRA and YSYEKL. Trimming removed 6 bases at V and 4 bases at J, with 15 bases between. The CDR3 sequence is 15 residues long. The CDR3 reads CASSPGRVLNEKLFF. DNA of the CDR3: TGCGCCAGCAGTCCGGGGCGGGTCCTTAATGAAAAACTGTTTTTT.

The rearrangement links TRBV12-5 to TRBJ2-1; D gene unclear. Trimming pared 6 bases from V and 0 bases from J, leaving 18 bases between. CDR1 is LGHNT and CDR2 is FRNRAP in the germline V gene. The length of the CDR3 is 17 residues. Here the CDR3 reads CASGPRPLAGSYNEQFF. The CDR3 DNA is TGTGCTAGTGGCCCGAGACCCTTAGCCGGCTCCTACAATGAGCAGTTCTTC.